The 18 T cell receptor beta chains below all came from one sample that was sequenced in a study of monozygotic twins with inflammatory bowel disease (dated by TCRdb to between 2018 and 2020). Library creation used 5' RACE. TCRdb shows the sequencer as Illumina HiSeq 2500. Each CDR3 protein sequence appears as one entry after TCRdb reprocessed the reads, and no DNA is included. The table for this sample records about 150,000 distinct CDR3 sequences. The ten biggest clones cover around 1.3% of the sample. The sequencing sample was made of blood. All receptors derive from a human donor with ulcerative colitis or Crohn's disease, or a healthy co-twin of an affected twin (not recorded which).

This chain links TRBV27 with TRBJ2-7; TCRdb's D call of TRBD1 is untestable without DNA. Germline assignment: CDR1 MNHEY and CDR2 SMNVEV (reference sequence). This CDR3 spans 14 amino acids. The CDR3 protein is CASSTRDRLYEQYF.

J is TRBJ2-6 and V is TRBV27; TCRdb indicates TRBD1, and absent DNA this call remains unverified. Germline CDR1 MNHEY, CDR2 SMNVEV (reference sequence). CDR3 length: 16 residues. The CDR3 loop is CASSPGTGTGANVLTF.

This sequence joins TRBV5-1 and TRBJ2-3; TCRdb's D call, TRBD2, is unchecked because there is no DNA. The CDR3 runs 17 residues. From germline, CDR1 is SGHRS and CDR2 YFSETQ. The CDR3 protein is CASSLDLAGANTDTQYF.

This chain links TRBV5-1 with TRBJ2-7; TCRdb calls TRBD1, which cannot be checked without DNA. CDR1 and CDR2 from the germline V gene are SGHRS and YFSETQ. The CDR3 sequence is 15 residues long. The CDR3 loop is CASSQGQGASYEQYF.

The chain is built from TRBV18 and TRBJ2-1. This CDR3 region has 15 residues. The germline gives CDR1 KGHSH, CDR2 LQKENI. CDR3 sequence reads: CASSTPLDSYNEQFF.

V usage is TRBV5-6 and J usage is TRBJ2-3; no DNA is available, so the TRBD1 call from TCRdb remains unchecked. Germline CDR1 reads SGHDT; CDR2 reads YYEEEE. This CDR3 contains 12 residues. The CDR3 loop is CASSLTGSTQYF.

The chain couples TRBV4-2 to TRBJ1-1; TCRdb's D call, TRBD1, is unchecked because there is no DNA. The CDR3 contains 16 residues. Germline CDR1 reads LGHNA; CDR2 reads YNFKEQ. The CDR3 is CASSQGRQVRDTEAFF.

The chain's CDR3 is CSAGGDRSGAGTDTQYF. The rearrangement links TRBV20-1 to TRBJ2-3; TCRdb's assignment of TRBD1 cannot be checked, as there is no DNA. In germline, CDR1 is DFQATT, CDR2 SNEGSKA (reference sequence). The CDR3 consists of 17 residues.

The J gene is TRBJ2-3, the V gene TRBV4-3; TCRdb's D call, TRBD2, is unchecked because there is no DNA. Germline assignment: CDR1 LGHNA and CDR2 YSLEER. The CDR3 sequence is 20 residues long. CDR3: CASSQDATSGRAGLRDTQYF.

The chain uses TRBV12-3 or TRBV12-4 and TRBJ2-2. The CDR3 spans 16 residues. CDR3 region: CASSLPHLLNTGELFF.

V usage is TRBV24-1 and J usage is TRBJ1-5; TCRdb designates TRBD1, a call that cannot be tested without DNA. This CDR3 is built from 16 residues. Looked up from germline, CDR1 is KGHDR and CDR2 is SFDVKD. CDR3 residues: CATSAPGDTANQPQHF.

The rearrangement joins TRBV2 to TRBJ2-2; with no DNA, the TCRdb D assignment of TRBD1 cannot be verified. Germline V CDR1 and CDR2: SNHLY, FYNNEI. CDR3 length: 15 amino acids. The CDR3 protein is CASITDTSNTGELFF. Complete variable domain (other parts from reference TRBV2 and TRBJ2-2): EPEVTQTPSHQVTQMGQEVILRCVPISNHLYFYWYRQILGQKVEFLVSFYNNEISEKSEIFDDQFSVERPDGSNFTLKIRSTKLEDSAMYFCASITDTSNTGELFFGEGSRLTVL.

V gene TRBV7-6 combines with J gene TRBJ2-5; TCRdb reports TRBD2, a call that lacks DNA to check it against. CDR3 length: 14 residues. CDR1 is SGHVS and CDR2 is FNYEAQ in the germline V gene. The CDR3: CASSPQTRMETQYF.

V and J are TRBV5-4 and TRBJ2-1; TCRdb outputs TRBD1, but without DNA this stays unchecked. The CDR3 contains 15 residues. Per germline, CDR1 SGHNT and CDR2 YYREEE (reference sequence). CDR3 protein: CASSPDRVSNNEQFF.

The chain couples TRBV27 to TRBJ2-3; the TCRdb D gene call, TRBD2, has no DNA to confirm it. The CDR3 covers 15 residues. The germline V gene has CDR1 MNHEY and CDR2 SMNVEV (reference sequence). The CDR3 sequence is CASSLSAPLVSAQYF.

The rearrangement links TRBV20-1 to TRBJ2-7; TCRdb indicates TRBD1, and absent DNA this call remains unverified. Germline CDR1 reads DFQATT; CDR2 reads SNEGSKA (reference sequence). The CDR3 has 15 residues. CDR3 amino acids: CSAREPPQGAGEQYF.

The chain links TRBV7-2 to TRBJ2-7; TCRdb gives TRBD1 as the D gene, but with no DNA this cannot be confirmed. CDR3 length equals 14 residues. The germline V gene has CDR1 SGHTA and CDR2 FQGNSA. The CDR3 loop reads CASSTGTLTYEQYF.

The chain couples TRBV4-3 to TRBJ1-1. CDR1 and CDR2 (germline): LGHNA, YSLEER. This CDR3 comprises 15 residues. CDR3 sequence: CAGSQDWALNTEAFF.